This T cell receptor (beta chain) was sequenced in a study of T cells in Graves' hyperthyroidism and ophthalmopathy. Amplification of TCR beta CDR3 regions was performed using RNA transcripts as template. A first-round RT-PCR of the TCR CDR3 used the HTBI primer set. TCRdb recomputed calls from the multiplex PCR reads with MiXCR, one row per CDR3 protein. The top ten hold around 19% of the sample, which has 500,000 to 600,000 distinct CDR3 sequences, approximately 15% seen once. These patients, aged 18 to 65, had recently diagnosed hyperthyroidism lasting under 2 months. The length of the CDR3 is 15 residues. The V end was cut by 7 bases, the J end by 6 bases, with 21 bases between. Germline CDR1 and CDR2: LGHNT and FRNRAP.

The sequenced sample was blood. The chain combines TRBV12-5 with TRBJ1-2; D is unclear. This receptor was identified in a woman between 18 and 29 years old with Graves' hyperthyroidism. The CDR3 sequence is CASATRAGPSNGYTF. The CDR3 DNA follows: TGTGCTAGTGCCACGAGGGCAGGACCCTCGAATGGCTACACCTTC. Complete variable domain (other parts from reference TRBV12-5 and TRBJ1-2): DARVTQTPRHKVTEMGQEVTMRCQPILGHNTVFWYRQTMMQGLELLAYFRNRAPLDDSGMPKDRFSAEMPDATLATLKIQPSEPRDSAVYFCASATRAGPSNGYTFGSGTRLTVV.